The T cell receptor beta chain under discussion was sequenced for a study of blood T cell repertoires in COVID-19. Original processing methods: Amplification with reference gene primers provided the estimates of nucleated cell counts. The repertoire was sequenced with immunoSEQ multiplex PCR; TCRdb's copy has only in-frame clones and lacks some. The V and J calls and clone size come from that table; D and trimming were worked out from the DNA. The data show around 140,000 clones, with approximately 85% seen just once and 3.4% held by the top ten. The clonotype comes from a woman aged 50 to 65 with acute COVID-19. Sequenced material: PBMCs or T cells enriched from blood (not recorded which).

The CDR3 nucleotides read TGTGCCCTAGGCGGCAATGAGCAGTTCTTC. Encoded protein: CALGGNEQFF. The rearrangement uses TRBV30 and TRBJ2-1; D remains ambiguous. Looked up from germline, CDR1 is GTSNPN and CDR2 is SVGIG (reference sequence). This CDR3 is 10 amino acids long. V lost 8 bases to trimming and J lost 6 bases, with 8 bases between them.